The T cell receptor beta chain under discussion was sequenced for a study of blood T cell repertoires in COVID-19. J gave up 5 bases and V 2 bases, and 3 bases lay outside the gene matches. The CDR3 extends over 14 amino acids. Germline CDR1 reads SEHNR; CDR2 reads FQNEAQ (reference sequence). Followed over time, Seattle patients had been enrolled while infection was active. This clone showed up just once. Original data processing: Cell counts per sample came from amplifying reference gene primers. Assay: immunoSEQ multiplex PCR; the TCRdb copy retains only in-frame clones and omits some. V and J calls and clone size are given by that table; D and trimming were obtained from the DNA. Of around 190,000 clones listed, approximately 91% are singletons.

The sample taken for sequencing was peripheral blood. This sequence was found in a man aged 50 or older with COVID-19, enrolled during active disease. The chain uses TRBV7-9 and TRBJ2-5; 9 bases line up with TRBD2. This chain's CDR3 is CASSLLAGMETQYF. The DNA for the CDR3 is TGTGCCAGCAGCTTACTAGCGGGAATGGAGACCCAGTACTTC.